This TCR beta chain emerged from a study of blood T cells in healthy people across ages. V shed 4 bases and J shed 4 bases, with 12 bases lying between them. The CDR3 consists of 14 residues. The V gene's germline CDR1 is SEHNR and CDR2 FQNEAQ (reference sequence). Sample-barcoded 5' priming and a J-beta primer mix drove a second PCR of roughly 7 to 11 cycles. TCRdb re-derived calls from the 5' RACE reads in MiXCR, one entry per CDR3 protein. The data hold hundreds of thousands of distinct CDR3 sequences, with roughly 25% observed a single time. This sample was also put to use in a study of T cells of mothers and their children. According to that study: Five to seven children, together with their three healthy Caucasian mothers, made up the donors.

This clonotype was obtained from a boy aged 10-17 years in good health. This chain uses TRBV7-9 with TRBJ2-3; possibly TRBD2 for D (5 bases). Sample: blood. The CDR3 loop is CASSSEGLSDTQYF. In DNA, the CDR3 is TGTGCCAGCAGCTCCGAGGGCCTTTCAGATACGCAGTATTTT.